This record looks at one T cell receptor (beta chain) sequence and its context. No antigen is known for it. The input lacks base qualities; no much larger clone sits a single base away. Collaborating institutions collected whole blood in K2EDTA tubes following their own protocols. Collaborator samples were shipped for TCRbeta analysis as frozen whole blood, isolated PBMCs, or DNA extracted from either sample type. The CDR3 spans 19 residues, from the cysteine through the phenylalanine. Only the CDR3 DNA stays, 57 bases, in frame from base 1. CDR1 and CDR2 were assigned from the germline V gene as SGHTS and YDEGEE. Trimming removed 4 bases from V and 2 bases from J; the gene matches leave 17 bases unexplained. The immunoSEQ Assay, a bias-controlled multiplex PCR, was used to amplify TCRbeta CDR3 regions from genomic DNA. For the original study's pipeline: The number of nucleated cells in each sample was estimated from the amplification of reference gene primers within the assay. Sequence reads were collapsed and filtered to measure the absolute abundance of every unique TCRbeta CDR3 rearrangement. For each sample, productive Simpson clonality was calculated by taking the square root of Simpson's diversity index across productive rearrangements. The immuneACCESS repertoire file appears here via TCRdb, limited to in-frame rearrangements. These files lack a portion of the clones; in checked studies, under half of the deficit traces to unresolved V genes, and the cause of the others is not known. V, J and clone size were drawn from that table, and D and trimming were deduced from the DNA. This sample holds 200,000 to 250,000 clones; approximately 80% were observed only once. The top ten clones comprise more than 10% of the sample.

The sample comes from a study of blood T cell repertoires in COVID-19 (dated by TCRdb to 2018 to 2021). Background for the entire study: Samples from collaborators originated in the United States, Italy and Spain and spanned both the acute and convalescent phases of COVID-19. The material from the prospective study consisted of cDNA or gDNA derived from T cells, B-cell-depleted T cells, or PBMCs. Deeply sampled blood TCRbeta repertoires from subjects exposed to, actively infected with, or recovered from COVID-19 were included in the dataset. The repertoires were released in a freely available public database intended as a resource for research on the immune response to SARS-CoV-2. Samples were obtained from the ongoing ImmuneRACE study (first 160 participants) and from over a thousand subjects provided by 6 global collaborators. A de-identified subject ID, COVID-19 status, age in years and sex were almost always included in the sample metadata. Where HLA class I and class II types were available, the types were taken from metadata supplied by the sample provider, not from assay-based typing. Points the paper makes about the study in general: The quantity of clinical and demographic metadata differed by source and by participant and was supplied without curation.

The sequence came from a human donor in a cohort sampled during active COVID-19. The V and J segments used are TRBV5-8 and TRBJ2-3; 9 middle bases align to TRBD1. The sequenced sample was peripheral blood. Read as DNA, the sequence is TGTGCCAGCAGCCCGCCCGGACAGGGGCTCCGTTTCTTCACAGATACGCAGTATTTT. Its translation reads: CASSPPGQGLRFFTDTQYF.